This T cell receptor (beta chain) originates from a study of blood T cell repertoires in COVID-19. Study summary: Specimens from acute and convalescent COVID-19 originated in the United States, Italy and Spain.

The CDR3 has 18 amino acids. V was clipped by 4 bases and J by 0 bases; unmatched bases: 8. The germline gives CDR1 LGHNA, CDR2 YNFKEQ. The authors' processing: Amplifying reference gene primers gave estimates of nucleated cell counts. The table came from immunoSEQ multiplex PCR; TCRdb's copy has only in-frame clones and leaves some out. The V and J calls and the clone size are those of that table, but D and trimming were determined from the DNA. Of around 340,000 clones listed, approximately 86% are singletons. This sequence was found in a woman aged 55-70 years with COVID-19, enrolled during active disease. The gene calls are TRBV4-2 and TRBJ2-2; TRBD2 matches 10 bases. Sequenced material: peripheral blood. The CDR3, as DNA: TGTGCCAGCAGCCCCTTGCTAGCGGGGGATTCGAACACCGGGGAGCTGTTTTTT. Translated: CASSPLLAGDSNTGELFF.